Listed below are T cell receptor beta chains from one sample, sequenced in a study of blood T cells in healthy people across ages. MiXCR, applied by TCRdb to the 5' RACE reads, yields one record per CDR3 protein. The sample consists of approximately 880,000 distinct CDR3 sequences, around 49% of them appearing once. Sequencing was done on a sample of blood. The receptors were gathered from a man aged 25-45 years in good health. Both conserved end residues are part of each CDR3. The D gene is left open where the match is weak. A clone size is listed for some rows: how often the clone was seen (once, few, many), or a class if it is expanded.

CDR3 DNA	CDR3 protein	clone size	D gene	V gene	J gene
TGCGCCAGCAGCTTCGTCAATGAGCAGTTCTTC	CASSFVNEQFF	.	.	TRBV5-1	TRBJ2-1
TGCAGTGCTCCGCGGACAGGGATGAACACTGAAGCTTTCTTT	CSAPRTGMNTEAFF	.	TRBD1	TRBV20-1	TRBJ1-1
TGTGCCAGCTCAGGGTCTGACTACTACTACGAGCAGTACTTC	CASSGSDYYYEQYF	.	.	TRBV19	TRBJ2-7
TGTGCCAGCAGTCGGGGGGCCACCGGGGAGCTGTTTTTT	CASSRGATGELFF	.	.	TRBV3-1	TRBJ2-2
TGCGCCAGCAGCCAATTCGGGGTCAATGAGCAGTACTTC	CASSQFGVNEQYF	.	.	TRBV4-1	TRBJ2-7
TGTGCCAGCAGCTTAGGCCCGAGGGCGATGACCTACGAGCAGTACTTC	CASSLGPRAMTYEQYF	.	.	TRBV7-2	TRBJ2-7
TGCAGCGTTGATTCCAGGGGCACTGAAGCTTTCTTT	CSVDSRGTEAFF	.	.	TRBV29-1	TRBJ1-1
TGTGCCAGCAGCCAAGAGAGGTTCAATCAGCCCCAGCATTTT	CASSQERFNQPQHF	.	.	TRBV4-2	TRBJ1-5
TGTGCCAGCAGCGCGCCTAACAGGGGGCGTGAGCAGTACTTC	CASSAPNRGREQYF	.	TRBD1	TRBV7-8	TRBJ2-5
TGTGCCACCAGCTCGACAGGGTTAGGCAATCAGCCCCAGCATTTT	CATSSTGLGNQPQHF	.	TRBD1	TRBV24-1	TRBJ1-5
TGCAGCGCCGCATATGGCACTGAAGCTTTCTTT	CSAAYGTEAFF	.	.	TRBV29-1	TRBJ1-1
TGTGCCACCAGCACCACACGGACAGGGAGATCCTACGAGCAGTACTTC	CATSTTRTGRSYEQYF	few	TRBD1	TRBV15	TRBJ2-7
TGTGCCAGCAGCTTAGATGCCGGGGACATTCAGTACTTC	CASSLDAGDIQYF	.	.	TRBV7-3	TRBJ2-4
TGCGCCAGCAGCTTGAGTGTAGCGGGTCCGAACACCGGGGAGCTGTTTTTT	CASSLSVAGPNTGELFF	.	TRBD2	TRBV5-1	TRBJ2-2
TGTGCCAGCAGTTACAGCACTAGCGGGGGCCGCGAGCAGTACTTC	CASSYSTSGGREQYF	.	TRBD2	TRBV6-6	TRBJ2-7
TGTGCCAGCAGCTTAGTTGGGACACTTTACAATGAGCAGTTCTTC	CASSLVGTLYNEQFF	.	.	TRBV11-1	TRBJ2-1
TGTGCCAGCGGAACGACAGGAGTCGGCACTGAAGCTTTCTTT	CASGTTGVGTEAFF	.	.	TRBV6-1	TRBJ1-1